This is a list of T cell receptor beta chains from one sample in a study of blood T cell repertoires in COVID-19. Clones were sequenced by immunoSEQ multiplex PCR, and TCRdb holds only the in-frame ones, with some missing. The table has 120,000 to 150,000 clones, 75% to 90% seen once; the top ten hold roughly 4.5%. Material: peripheral blood. These receptors all stem from a human donor in a cohort sampled during active COVID-19. CDR3s leave out the opening cysteine and the closing phenylalanine or tryptophan. Each record gives: V gene, CDR3 protein.

>TRBV5-1
ASSFRGTSGGASYNEQF
>TRBV5-1
ASSFLNVAGNEQF
>TRBV10-3
AISETGTNYGYT
>TRBV9
ASSSTGDSYNEQF
>TRBV5-6
ASSYPGHPTTEAF
>TRBV28
ASSSLDRDGYT
>TRBV10-3
AISESIRGNGNTIY
>TRBV9
ASSVGTRGTEAF
>TRBV6-5
ASSPGGGYEQY
>TRBV24-1
ATSDPGQGAGEQY
>TRBV7-8
ASSRKWAGEDEQY
>TRBV4-2
ASSQGAGLNQPQH
>TRBV30
AWSVPGRNEKLF
>TRBV5-6
ASSLVRGDTQY
>TRBV7-3
ASSLQSGGTADEQF
>TRBV19
ASTRDSYGYT
>TRBV30
AWSVWGVGQPQH
>TRBV2
ASSEGQGTEAF
>TRBV28
ASSGGRGQGEAF
>TRBV7-9
ASSSLGISNEKLF
>TRBV11-1
ASSLVASGYSEQF
>TRBV19
ASSLLGEGFRGTEAF
>TRBV2
ASSVSSGGQSTDTQY
>TRBV3-1/TRBV3-2
ASSAQILYQETQY
>TRBV4-1
ASSQDLQGGTGELF
>TRBV18
ASSPGKGPASRRGNEKLF
>TRBV4-2
ASSQDRADGVFSYEQY
>TRBV19
ASMGSSSYEQY
>TRBV3-1/TRBV3-2
ASSQLRLGQF
>TRBV6-5
ASRETSWAKNIQY
>TRBV2
ASSGTVSYEQY
>TRBV27
ARLTRASGIGGARDEQF
>TRBV3-1/TRBV3-2
ASSQGRTGGNEKLF
>TRBV6-1
ASSEQGRVGNQPQH
>TRBV6-4
ASSGDRGGFPTTNTGELF
>TRBV7-3
ASSPTSGGPNEQF
>TRBV18
ASSPAGGAETEAF
>TRBV2
ATAEGSPTQPQH
>TRBV5-1
ASSVGTEKGRGYT
>TRBV2
ASSEHLLPYNEQF